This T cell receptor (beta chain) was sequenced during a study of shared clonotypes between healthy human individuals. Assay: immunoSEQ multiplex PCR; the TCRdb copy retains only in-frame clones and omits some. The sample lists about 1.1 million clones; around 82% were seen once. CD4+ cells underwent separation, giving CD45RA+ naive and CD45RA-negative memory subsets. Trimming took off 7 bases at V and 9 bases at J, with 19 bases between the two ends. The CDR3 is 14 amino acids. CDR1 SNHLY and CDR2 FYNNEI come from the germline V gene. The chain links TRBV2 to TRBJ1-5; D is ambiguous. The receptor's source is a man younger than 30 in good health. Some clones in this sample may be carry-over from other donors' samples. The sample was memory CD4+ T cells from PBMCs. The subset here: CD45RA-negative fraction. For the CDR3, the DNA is TGTGCCAGCACCGAAACAGCCGCCGAGTGGCCCCAGCATTTT. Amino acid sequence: CASTETAAEWPQHF.